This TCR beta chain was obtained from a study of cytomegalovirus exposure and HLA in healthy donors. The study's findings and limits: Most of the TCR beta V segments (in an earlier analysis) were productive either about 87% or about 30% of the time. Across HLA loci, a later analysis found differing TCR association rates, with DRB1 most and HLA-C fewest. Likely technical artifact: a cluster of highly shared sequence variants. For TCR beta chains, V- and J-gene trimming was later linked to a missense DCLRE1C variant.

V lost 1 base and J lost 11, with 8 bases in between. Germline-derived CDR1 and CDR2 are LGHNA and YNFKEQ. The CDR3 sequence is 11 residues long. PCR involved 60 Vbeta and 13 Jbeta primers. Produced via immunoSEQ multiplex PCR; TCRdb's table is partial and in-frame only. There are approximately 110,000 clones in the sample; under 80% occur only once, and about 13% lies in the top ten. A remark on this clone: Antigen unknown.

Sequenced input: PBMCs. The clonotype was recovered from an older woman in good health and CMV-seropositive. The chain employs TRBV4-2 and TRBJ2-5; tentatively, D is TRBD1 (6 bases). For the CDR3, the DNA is TGTGCCAGCAGCCAAGGGACAGATCAGTACTTC. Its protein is CASSQGTDQYF.